Presented here are 9 T cell receptor beta chains from one specimen sequenced in a study of T cells after yellow fever vaccination. TCRdb used MiXCR to reprocess the 5' RACE reads, holding one entry per CDR3 protein. Of more than 25,000 distinct CDR3 sequences in the sample, 4% to 5% were seen once. The sequenced sample was PBMCs, either bulk or a sorted T-cell subset (CD4+, CD8+, memory, or dextramer-sorted; not recorded which), obtained on the day of the yellow fever booster vaccination. These receptor sequences come from a young man who received the YFV17D yellow fever vaccine.

This clonotype has a handful of counts. The rearrangement uses TRBV5-6 and TRBJ2-1, with TRBD2 identical over 8 bases. The CDR3 contains 16 residues. After removal of 2 bases from V and 7 bases from J, the junction contained 11 bases not matched to a gene. Germline V gives CDR1 SGHDT, CDR2 YYEEEE. The CDR3 bases are TGTGCCAGCAGCTTCCCAGGGGCGCGGGGGGATAATGAGCAGTTCTTC. It yields the protein CASSFPGARGDNEQFF.

This clonotype has at least ten counts. The genes are TRBV5-5 and TRBJ2-7; D is tentatively TRBD1 or TRBD2 (6 bases each). Germline assignment: CDR1 SGHKS and CDR2 YYEKEE (reference sequence). Trimming removed 0 bases at V and 6 bases at J, with 16 bases between. The CDR3 is 15 residues long. CDR3 in DNA: TGTGCCAGCAGCTTGGAACTGACTGGAGGGGGCGAGCAGTACTTC. The encoded protein is CASSLELTGGGEQYF.

This clonotype was counted at least ten times. The gene calls are TRBV5-4 and TRBJ2-1; D may be TRBD1 (8 bases). Trimming cost V 4 bases and J 12 bases, with 17 bases left between them. Germline CDR1 SGHNT, CDR2 YYREEE (reference sequence). This CDR3 is built from 13 residues. The CDR3 is CASSQQGGDGQFF. CDR3 in DNA: TGTGCCAGCAGCCAACAGGGGGGGGACGGGCAGTTCTTC.

There are many counts of this clonotype. The chain carries TRBV10-3 and TRBJ2-7, with D tentatively TRBD1 (6 bases). Germline V gives CDR1 ENHRY, CDR2 SYGVKD. The CDR3 has 13 residues. V shed 9 bases and J shed 2 bases, with 14 bases lying between them. In DNA form, the CDR3 reads TGTGCCATTGCGAGGGACAAACCCTACGAGCAGTACTTC. This sequence encodes CAIARDKPYEQYF.

The chain employs TRBV5-4 and TRBJ1-1; tentative D call: TRBD1 (6 bases). Germline V lookup: CDR1 SGHNT, CDR2 YYREEE (reference sequence). The V and J ends lost 4 bases and 6 bases respectively, with 22 bases between them. This CDR3 has 16 amino acids. The CDR3 DNA reads TGTGCCAGCAGCCTACCGCAGGGGAATGGGGTCCCTGAAGCTTTCTTT. This sequence encodes CASSLPQGNGVPEAFF. Together with reference TRBV5-4 and TRBJ1-1, the CDR3 gives the full variable domain: ETGVTQSPTHLIKTRGQQVTLRCSSQSGHNTVSWYQQALGQGPQFIFQYYREEENGRGNFPPRFSGLQFPNYSSELNVNALELDDSALYLCASSLPQGNGVPEAFFGQGTRLTVV.

This clonotype was found many times. This chain uses TRBV11-2 with TRBJ2-1; maybe TRBD2 (5 bases). The CDR3 contains 17 residues. Per the germline V gene, CDR1 is SGHAT and CDR2 is FQNNGV. Trimming took 5 bases from V and 6 from J, leaving 23 bases between them. The CDR3 nucleotides are TGTGCCAGCAGCAGGCGGCGGAGGCCTAGGTCGCGCAATGAGCAGTTCTTC. Its translation: CASSRRRRPRSRNEQFF.

This clonotype was recorded many times. The V call is TRBV29-1, the J call TRBJ1-2; the D is unclear. The germline V and J ends were trimmed by 0 bases and 9 bases, with 11 bases remaining between them. The CDR3 contains 12 residues. Per germline, CDR1 SQVTM and CDR2 ANQGSEA. The chain's CDR3 is CSVEEVVRSYTF. As DNA, the CDR3 is TGCAGCGTTGAAGAGGTCGTCAGGAGCTACACCTTC.

Comments on this clonotype: A clone one base away is much larger, so this may be a read error. The chain carries TRBV5-1 and TRBJ2-1; TRBD2 matches 11 bases. Germline CDR1 and CDR2: SGHRS and YFSETQ. Losses at the gene ends were 2 bases for V and 8 bases for J; bases not matched to a gene: 9. The CDR3 spans 16 residues. CDR3 region: CASSFATSGVAHEQFF. CDR3 nucleotide sequence: TGCGCCAGCAGCTTTGCGACTAGCGGGGTGGCCCATGAGCAGTTCTTC. Complete variable domain (other parts from reference TRBV5-1 and TRBJ2-1): KAGVTQTPRYLIKTRGQQVTLSCSPISGHRSVSWYQQTPGQGLQFLFEYFSETQRNKGNFPGRFSGRQFSNSRSEMNVSTLELGDSALYLCASSFATSGVAHEQFFGPGTRLTVL.

This clonotype was seen more than once but under ten times. This rearrangement joins TRBV7-2 to TRBJ2-6, with 7 bases identical to TRBD2. The V gene end was trimmed by 2 bases and the J gene end by 1 base; junction bases not matched to a gene: 5. The CDR3 length is 17 residues. The V gene's germline CDR1 is SGHTA and CDR2 FQGNSA. CDR3 coding DNA: TGTGCCAGCAGCTTAAAGGGAGCGGGGTCTGGGGCCAACGTCCTGACTTTC. Protein product: CASSLKGAGSGANVLTF. Using reference TRBV7-2 and TRBJ2-6 for the parts outside the CDR3, the full variable domain is GAGVSQSPSNKVTEKGKDVELRCDPISGHTALYWYRQSLGQGLEFLIYFQGNSAPDKSGLPSDRFSAERTGGSVSTLTIQRTQQEDSAVYLCASSLKGAGSGANVLTFGAGSRLTVL.